Following are 10 T cell receptor beta chains from one sample sequenced in a study of blood T cell repertoires in COVID-19. The data were produced by immunoSEQ multiplex PCR, yet TCRdb's version contains in-frame clones alone and is incomplete. The sample carries 150,000 to 200,000 clones, more than 75% recorded once. Material: peripheral blood. Receptors originate from a woman aged 60-70 years with COVID-19, enrolled during active disease.

The V call is TRBV6-5, the J call TRBJ2-2; D may be TRBD1 (6 bases). In germline, CDR1 is MNHEY, CDR2 SVGAGI. This CDR3 spans 15 amino acids. V lost 10 bases and J 1 base, leaving 16 bases between the germline ends. The CDR3 nucleotides are TGTGCCACCACCCGGGACACCATGAACACCGGGGAGCTGTTTTTT. As protein: CATTRDTMNTGELFF.

The V gene is TRBV28, the J gene TRBJ2-3, with TRBD2 identical over 7 bases. Looked up from germline, CDR1 is MDHEN and CDR2 is SYDVKM. The CDR3 runs 19 residues. The V and J ends lost 5 bases and 0 bases, in that order; junction bases with no gene match: 17. The CDR3 nucleotides read TGTGCCAGCAGTGTCCTTCGCGCCGGGGGAGGGATGAGCACAGATACGCAGTATTTT. This gives the protein CASSVLRAGGGMSTDTQYF.

The V call is TRBV7-2, the J call TRBJ2-5, with a possible D match to TRBD1 (5 bases). This CDR3 spans 15 amino acids. The germline CDR1 and CDR2 sequences are SGHTA and FQGNSA. Trimming pared 5 bases from V and 0 bases from J, leaving 13 bases between. CDR3 protein: CASSLMKTDQETQYF. DNA for the CDR3: TGTGCCAGCAGCCTCATGAAGACAGACCAAGAGACCCAGTACTTC.

V is TRBV27 and J is TRBJ2-3, with D hard to call. With 5 bases removed from V and 1 base from J, the gap between germline ends came to 10 bases. Germline CDR1 reads MNHEY; CDR2 reads SMNVEV (reference sequence). This CDR3 contains 14 residues. CDR3 loop: CASSRGLGTDTQYF. CDR3 DNA sequence: TGTGCCAGCAGTCGTGGCCTTGGCACAGATACGCAGTATTTT.

V is TRBV11-3 and J is TRBJ1-1; 8 positions agree with TRBD1. The CDR3 is 16 residues long. Germline values: CDR1 SGHNT, CDR2 YENEEA. Trimming removed 4 bases from V and 1 base from J; junction bases left unmatched: 8. The CDR3 spells CASSSTHRGSNTEAFF. The CDR3 DNA is TGTGCCAGCAGCTCTACACACAGGGGGTCGAACACTGAAGCTTTCTTT.

V usage is TRBV7-9 and J usage is TRBJ1-6; possibly TRBD1 for D (5 bases). Germline CDR1 reads SEHNR; CDR2 reads FQNEAQ (reference sequence). This CDR3 spans 14 amino acids. V was pared by 5 bases and J by 9 bases, with 14 bases between. The chain's CDR3 is CASSSIVGGSPLHF. CDR3 DNA sequence: TGTGCCAGCAGCAGCATCGTCGGGGGTTCACCCCTCCACTTT.

The chain combines TRBV6-2 or TRBV6-3 with TRBJ1-2, with 8 nucleotides matching TRBD1. Trimming removed 5 bases from V and 1 base from J; junction bases left unmatched: 3. Germline V gene sequence: CDR1 MNHEY, CDR2 SVGEGT. CDR3 length: 14 amino acids. The CDR3 region is CASSGQGLNYGYTF. As DNA, the CDR3 is TGTGCCAGCAGTGGACAGGGACTTAACTATGGCTACACCTTC.

The chain combines TRBV7-8 with TRBJ2-3, with 7 bases matching TRBD2. Germline assignment: CDR1 SGHVS and CDR2 FQNEAQ. This CDR3 is built from 16 residues. V gave up 3 bases and J gave up 7 bases; unmatched junction bases: 13. The CDR3 sequence: CASSFPTAGGGNTQYF. In DNA form, the CDR3 reads TGTGCCAGCAGCTTCCCCACGGCGGGCGGGGGAAATACGCAGTATTTT.

The chain has TRBV7-3 and TRBJ2-1; 11 nucleotides agree with TRBD2. The CDR3 sequence is 12 residues long. Per germline, CDR1 SGHTA and CDR2 FQGTGA. V shed 6 bases, J shed 11 bases, and the junction held 3 bases outside the gene matches. CDR3 DNA: TGTGCCAGCAGGGGACTAGCGGACCAGCAGTTCTTC. Translation: CASRGLADQQFF.

This rearrangement joins TRBV6-4 to TRBJ1-5; 8 bases line up with TRBD1. Germline V gives CDR1 MRHNA, CDR2 SNTAGT. V lost 4 bases to trimming and J lost 5 bases; unmatched junction nucleotides: 16. The CDR3 spans 18 residues. The CDR3 bases are TGTGCCAGCAGTGGTCTAAGGTCGACAGGGGACGCTTATCAGCCCCAGCATTTT. Translation gives CASSGLRSTGDAYQPQHF.